This T cell receptor beta chain comes out of a study of graft-versus-host responses after intestinal transplantation. V lost 1 base and J 2 bases, leaving 11 bases between the germline ends. Germline CDR1 is KGHSH and CDR2 is LQKENI. The CDR3 runs to 15 residues. Sequenced by immunoSEQ multiplex PCR; TCRdb stores in-frame clones only, minus some. The sample consists of around 19,000 clones, 35% to 40% of them appearing once. This clone was observed a handful of times. Study outcomes and limitations: Graft-versus-host to host-versus-graft clonal ratios in allografts were high in patients with graft-donor T cell macrochimerism. Some GvH clones appeared in ileal mucosa or blood before recipient bone marrow.

This TCR was recovered from a human patient who was an organ donor for intestinal transplantation. The J gene is TRBJ2-5, the V gene TRBV18; D is unclear. The sequencing used alloreactive CD4+ T cells from a mixed lymphocyte reaction culture, collected before transplantation. Subset: CFSE-low proliferating T cells sorted from roughly six-day pre-transplant mixed lymphocyte reaction (GvH or HvG direction). The CDR3 here is CASSPQIQLQETQYF. The CDR3 bases are TGTGCCAGCTCACCACAGATACAGCTACAAGAGACCCAGTACTTC.